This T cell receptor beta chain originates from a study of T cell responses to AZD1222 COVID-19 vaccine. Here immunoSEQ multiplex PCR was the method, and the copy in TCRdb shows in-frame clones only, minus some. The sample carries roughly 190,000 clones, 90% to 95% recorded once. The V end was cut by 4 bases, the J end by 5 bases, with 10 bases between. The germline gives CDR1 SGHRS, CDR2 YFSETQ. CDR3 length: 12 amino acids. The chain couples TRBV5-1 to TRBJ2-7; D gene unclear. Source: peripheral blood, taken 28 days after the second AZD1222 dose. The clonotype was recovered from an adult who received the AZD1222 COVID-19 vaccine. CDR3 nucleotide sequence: TGCGCCAGCAGCCTTACTTCCGACGAGCAGTACTTC. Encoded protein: CASSLTSDEQYF.